This T cell receptor (beta chain) was obtained from a study of T-cell memory formation after mild COVID-19. Overall study results and limits: Pre-infection memory held some responding clones, suggesting pre-existing cross-reactive T cells responded.

With constant-segment primers, 5'RACE yielded cDNA libraries of TCR alpha and TCR beta that carried sample barcodes and UMIs. TCRdb reprocessed the 5' RACE reads with MiXCR, giving one entry per CDR3 protein. The table lists approximately 13,000 distinct CDR3 sequences, about 16% of them singletons. This clonotype came up many times. What it binds is not known. From germline, CDR1 is SGHDT and CDR2 YYEEEE. The CDR3 covers 13 residues. Trimming stripped 2 bases from V and 9 bases from J, with 9 bases between. This sequence was found in a man in his late teens or twenties who had mild COVID-19 (a few samples of this study predate the infection). Cell type and time point are not known. Sequences were obtained from PBMCs or a T cell subset sorted from them (not recorded which). V usage is TRBV5-6 and J usage is TRBJ1-6; D is ambiguous. The chain's CDR3 is CASSFNSPSPLHF. The DNA for the CDR3 is TGTGCCAGCAGCTTCAACAGTCCTTCACCCCTCCACTTT.